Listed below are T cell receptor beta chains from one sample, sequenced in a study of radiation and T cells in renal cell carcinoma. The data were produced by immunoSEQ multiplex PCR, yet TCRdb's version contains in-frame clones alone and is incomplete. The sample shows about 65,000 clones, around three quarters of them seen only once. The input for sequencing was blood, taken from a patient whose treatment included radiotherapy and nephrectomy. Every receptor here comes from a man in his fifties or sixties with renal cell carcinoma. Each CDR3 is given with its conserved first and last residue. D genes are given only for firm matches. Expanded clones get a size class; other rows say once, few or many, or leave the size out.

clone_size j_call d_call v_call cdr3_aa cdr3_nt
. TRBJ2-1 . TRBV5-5 CASSLAGAQGNEQFF TGTGCCAGCAGCTTGGCCGGGGCCCAGGGGAATGAGCAGTTCTTC
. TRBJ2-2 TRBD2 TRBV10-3 CAISQLTSGSSPGELFF TGTGCCATCAGCCAGTTAACTAGCGGGAGTTCCCCCGGGGAGCTGTTTTTT
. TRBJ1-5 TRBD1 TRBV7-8 CASSPRTGANQPQHF TGTGCCAGCAGCCCCCGGACAGGAGCCAATCAGCCCCAGCATTTT
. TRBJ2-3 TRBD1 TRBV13 CASSLARDRDSIFF TGTGCCAGCAGCTTAGCCAGGGACAGGGATTCCATTTTTTTT
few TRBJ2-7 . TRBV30 CAWRGDANYEQYF TGTGCCTGGAGGGGGGACGCAAACTACGAGCAGTACTTC
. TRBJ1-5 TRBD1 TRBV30 CAWSQGQGALNQPQHF TGTGCCTGGAGTCAGGGACAGGGGGCGCTTAATCAGCCCCAGCATTTT
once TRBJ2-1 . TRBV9 CASSVSPSPRSYNEQFF TGTGCCAGCAGCGTTTCCCCAAGTCCTCGCTCCTACAATGAGCAGTTCTTC
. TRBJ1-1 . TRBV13 CASSLELNTEAFF TGTGCCAGCAGCTTAGAACTGAACACTGAAGCTTTCTTT
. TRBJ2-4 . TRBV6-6 CASGFSENIQYF TGTGCCAGCGGGTTTAGCGAAAACATTCAGTACTTC
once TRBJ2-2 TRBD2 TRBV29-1 CSVVGGSFTGELFF TGCAGCGTTGTCGGCGGGAGCTTCACCGGGGAGCTGTTTTTT
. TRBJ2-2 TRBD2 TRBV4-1 CASSQDPRLAGDTGELFF TGCGCCAGCAGCCAAGACCCCAGACTAGCGGGAGACACCGGGGAGCTGTTTTTT
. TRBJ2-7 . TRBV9 CASSANHWTHEQYF TGTGCCAGCAGCGCCAACCATTGGACGCACGAGCAGTACTTC
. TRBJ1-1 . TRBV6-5 CASSRSALNTEAFF TGTGCCAGCAGTAGATCGGCGCTCAACACTGAAGCTTTCTTT
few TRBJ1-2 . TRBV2 CASNQEVANYGYTF TGTGCCAGCAATCAGGAGGTAGCTAACTATGGCTACACCTTC
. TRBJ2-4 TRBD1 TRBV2 CASTLPGTGDIQYF TGTGCCAGCACCCTTCCCGGGACAGGGGACATTCAGTACTTC
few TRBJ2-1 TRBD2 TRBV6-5 CASSSPGLAEAWGQFF TGTGCCAGCAGTTCGCCGGGACTAGCGGAGGCATGGGGGCAGTTCTTC
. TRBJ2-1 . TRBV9 CASSVGVFGLEQFF TGTGCCAGCAGCGTAGGTGTATTCGGTCTGGAGCAGTTCTTC
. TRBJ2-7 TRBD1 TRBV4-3 CASSQDRTGNSYEQYF TGCGCCAGCAGCCAAGACAGGACAGGGAATTCCTACGAGCAGTACTTC
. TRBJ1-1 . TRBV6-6 CASSYGAGVTDTEAFF TGTGCCAGCAGTTACGGGGCAGGGGTGACCGACACTGAAGCTTTCTTT
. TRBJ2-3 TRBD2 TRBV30 CAWTLQTSGGGEDTQYF TGTGCCTGGACCCTACAGACTAGCGGGGGAGGCGAAGATACGCAGTATTTT
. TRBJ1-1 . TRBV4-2 CASSQEMAAEGTEAFF TGTGCCAGCAGCCAAGAAATGGCCGCGGAGGGCACTGAAGCTTTCTTT
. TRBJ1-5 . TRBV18 CASSPGQMDQPQHF TGTGCCAGCTCCCCTGGACAGATGGATCAGCCCCAGCATTTT
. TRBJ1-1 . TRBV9 CASSGRGTPVNTEAFF TGTGCCAGCAGTGGGAGAGGCACACCGGTGAACACTGAAGCTTTCTTT
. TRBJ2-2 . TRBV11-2 CASSAAGSANTGELFF TGTGCCAGCAGCGCCGCAGGATCGGCGAACACCGGGGAGCTGTTTTTT
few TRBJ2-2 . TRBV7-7 CASSPSGGVGELFF TGTGCCAGCAGCCCCTCGGGCGGGGTCGGGGAGCTGTTTTTT
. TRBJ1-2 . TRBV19 CASSIPHYGYTF TGTGCCAGTAGTATCCCACACTATGGCTACACCTTC
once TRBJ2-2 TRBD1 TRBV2 CASSWGTGGLTGELFF TGTGCCAGCAGTTGGGGGACAGGGGGCTTGACCGGGGAGCTGTTTTTT
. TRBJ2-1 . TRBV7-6 CASSLDGESYNEQFF TGTGCCAGCAGCTTAGACGGGGAAAGTTACAATGAGCAGTTCTTC
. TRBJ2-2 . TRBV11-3 CASSLEGDLGELFF TGTGCCAGCAGCTTAGAGGGGGACTTAGGGGAGCTGTTTTTT
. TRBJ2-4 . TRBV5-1 CASSKDLGRGQNIQYF TGCGCCAGCAGCAAGGACCTGGGGCGAGGTCAAAACATTCAGTACTTC
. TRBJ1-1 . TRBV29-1 CSVEDGMNTEAFF TGCAGCGTTGAGGACGGGATGAACACTGAAGCTTTCTTT
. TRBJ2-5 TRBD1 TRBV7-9 CASSLQQGVQETQYF TGTGCCAGCAGCTTACAACAGGGGGTACAAGAGACCCAGTACTTC
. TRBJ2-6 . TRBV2 CASSEGRSGANVLTF TGTGCCAGCAGTGAAGGACGCTCTGGGGCCAACGTCCTGACTTTC
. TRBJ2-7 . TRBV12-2 CASRFGQGADEQYF .
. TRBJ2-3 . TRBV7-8 CASSFTGAGTDTQYF TGTGCCAGCAGCTTCACAGGAGCCGGCACAGATACGCAGTATTTT
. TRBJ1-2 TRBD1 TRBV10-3 CAISGSGQGSYGYTF TGTGCCATCAGTGGTTCGGGACAGGGGAGCTATGGCTACACCTTC